A single sample gave rise to the 15 T cell receptor beta chains below, sequenced in a study of shared clonotypes between healthy human individuals. Naive CD8 cells lacked CD45RO, underwent positive selection for CCR7 and left out terminally differentiated effector memory CD45RA+ cells. This table comes from immunoSEQ multiplex PCR, and its TCRdb copy is limited to in-frame clones, with some not included. This sample yields 750,000 to 1,000,000 clones, of which nearly 95% are seen a single time; 24% belongs to the top ten. Sequencing input: naive CD8+ T cells sorted from blood. Receptors originate from a man younger than 45 in good health.

This clone was picked up a small number of times. The V gene is TRBV14, the J gene TRBJ2-7; possibly TRBD2 for D (6 bases). Germline CDR1 and CDR2: SGHDN and FVKESK. With 4 bases removed from V and 6 bases from J, the gap between germline ends came to 13 bases. The CDR3 contains 13 residues. The CDR3 DNA reads TGTGCCAGCAGCCCATCGGAGGGTACCGAGCAGTACTTC. It specifies CASSPSEGTEQYF.

The V and J genes are TRBV5-4 and TRBJ1-2; TRBD1 agrees at 9 bases. The V gene's germline CDR1 is SGHNT and CDR2 YYREEE (reference sequence). The CDR3 is 15 amino acids. The ends lost 2 bases at V and 4 bases at J; junction bases unmatched: 6. This CDR3 is CASSLQGAIIYGYTF. DNA for the CDR3: TGTGCCAGCAGCTTACAGGGGGCTATAATCTATGGCTACACCTTC.

This rearrangement joins TRBV4-3 to TRBJ2-1, with D possibly being TRBD1 or TRBD2 (5 bases each). V lost 3 bases to trimming and J lost 9 bases, with 27 bases between them. The CDR3 is 18 amino acids. CDR1 LGHNA and CDR2 YSLEER come from the germline V gene. The CDR3 spells CASSQGLPGTEIQPEQFF. CDR3 nucleotide sequence: TGCGCCAGCAGCCAGGGATTACCCGGGACCGAGATCCAGCCTGAGCAGTTCTTC.

The V and J genes are TRBV15 and TRBJ2-7; D gene unclear. The CDR3 covers 13 residues. The germline gives CDR1 LNHNV, CDR2 YYDKDF (reference sequence). Trimming took off 5 bases at V and 5 bases at J, with 13 bases between the two ends. CDR3 coding DNA: TGTGCCACCAGCGATGAGGTAGTGGACGAGCAGTACTTC. Translation: CATSDEVVDEQYF.

V and J are TRBV7-9 and TRBJ2-7, with 7 bases lining up with TRBD1. The CDR3 has 18 amino acids. Germline values: CDR1 SEHNR, CDR2 FQNEAQ (reference sequence). V trimming: 5 bases; J trimming: 2 bases; junction bases outside the gene matches: 18. CDR3 nucleotides: TGTGCCAGCAGCAAGACCTCCTGGGACAGACCACTGACCTACGAGCAGTACTTC. It translates to CASSKTSWDRPLTYEQYF.

V and J are TRBV11-2 and TRBJ2-1; the match to TRBD2 covers 8 bases. The CDR3 loop spans 15 amino acids. Germline V gene data show CDR1 as SGHAT and CDR2 as FQNNGV. With 5 bases clipped from V and 9 bases from J, the junction kept 12 bases outside the gene matches. The CDR3 protein is CASSPGPGLVFEQFF. DNA for the CDR3: TGTGCCAGCAGCCCAGGTCCGGGACTAGTCTTTGAGCAGTTCTTC.

The J gene is TRBJ1-1, the V gene TRBV12-5; 10 nucleotides match TRBD1. Germline V gives CDR1 LGHNT, CDR2 FRNRAP. V lost 1 base, J lost 1 base, and 0 bases stayed unmatched. The CDR3 covers 15 residues. CDR3 in DNA: TGTGCTAGTGGTTTGGGACAGGGGGCGAACACTGAAGCTTTCTTT. Protein: CASGLGQGANTEAFF.

V gene TRBV10-3 combines with J gene TRBJ2-7, with 10 bases matching TRBD2. Germline assignment: CDR1 ENHRY and CDR2 SYGVKD. The CDR3 consists of 15 residues. J lost 0 bases, V lost 4 bases, and 3 bases had no gene match. This chain's CDR3 is CAISGTSGSSYEQYF. The CDR3 DNA sequence: TGTGCCATCAGTGGGACTAGCGGCAGCTCCTACGAGCAGTACTTC.

The gene calls are TRBV13 and TRBJ2-1; the match to TRBD2 covers 8 bases. The trim removed 3 bases at V and 6 bases at J, leaving 4 bases unmatched. The V gene's germline CDR1 is PRHDT and CDR2 FYEKMQ (reference sequence). This CDR3 region has 14 residues. The CDR3 region has the DNA TGTGCCAGCAGCTTTTTACGGGAGGGCAATGAGCAGTTCTTC. Encoded protein: CASSFLREGNEQFF.

The chain uses TRBV4-1 and TRBJ2-7, with a possible D match to TRBD2 (6 bases). The germline gives CDR1 MGHRA, CDR2 YSYEKL. Trimming removed 0 bases from V and 3 bases from J, with 12 bases in between. The CDR3 covers 15 residues. This chain's CDR3 is CASSQDTGSLYEQYF. DNA for the CDR3: TGCGCCAGCAGCCAAGATACCGGGAGTCTCTACGAGCAGTACTTC.

The CDR3 DNA reads as TGTGCCAGCAGTTTAGACCTCCGGCCCTACGAGCAGTACTTC. Encoded protein: CASSLDLRPYEQYF. The chain employs TRBV28 and TRBJ2-7; D is ambiguous. Germline assignment: CDR1 MDHEN and CDR2 SYDVKM. V lost 2 bases and J lost 2, with 10 bases in between. CDR3 length equals 14 residues.

The sample holds one count of this clone. The CDR3 sequence: CSVRGDAGSYNEQFF. CDR3 DNA: TGCAGCGTCCGCGGCGACGCTGGCTCCTACAATGAGCAGTTCTTC. This chain uses TRBV29-1 with TRBJ2-1; D gene ambiguous. The germline gives CDR1 SQVTM, CDR2 ANQGSEA. V gave up 6 bases and J gave up 0 bases, with 15 bases separating them. The CDR3 has 15 residues.

For this clone: Other nucleotide sequences in the sample specify the same CDR3. The chain combines TRBV27 with TRBJ2-7; 7 bases are shared with TRBD2. The CDR3 has 14 amino acids. The trim removed 0 bases at V and 3 bases at J, leaving 2 bases unmatched. CDR1 and CDR2 (germline): MNHEY, SMNVEV (reference sequence). The CDR3 region is CASSLSGGNYEQYF. The CDR3 nucleotides read TGTGCCAGCAGTTTATCGGGGGGGAACTACGAGCAGTACTTC.

The chain employs TRBV29-1 and TRBJ2-1, with 10 nucleotides matching TRBD1. V trimming: 7 bases; J trimming: 3 bases; junction bases outside the gene matches: 6. CDR1 is SQVTM and CDR2 is ANQGSEA in the germline V gene. The CDR3 has 14 residues. The CDR3 DNA reads as TGCAGCGAGATAGGGACAGGGGTCTACAATGAGCAGTTCTTC. Amino acid sequence: CSEIGTGVYNEQFF.

Only one count was recorded for this clone. V usage is TRBV28 and J usage is TRBJ1-1; D is unclear. This CDR3 is 13 amino acids long. Trimming stripped 3 bases from V and 0 bases from J, with 5 bases between. CDR1 MDHEN and CDR2 SYDVKM come from the germline V gene. The CDR3 nucleotides read TGTGCCAGCAGTTTGCGGATGAACACTGAAGCTTTCTTT. Protein sequence: CASSLRMNTEAFF.